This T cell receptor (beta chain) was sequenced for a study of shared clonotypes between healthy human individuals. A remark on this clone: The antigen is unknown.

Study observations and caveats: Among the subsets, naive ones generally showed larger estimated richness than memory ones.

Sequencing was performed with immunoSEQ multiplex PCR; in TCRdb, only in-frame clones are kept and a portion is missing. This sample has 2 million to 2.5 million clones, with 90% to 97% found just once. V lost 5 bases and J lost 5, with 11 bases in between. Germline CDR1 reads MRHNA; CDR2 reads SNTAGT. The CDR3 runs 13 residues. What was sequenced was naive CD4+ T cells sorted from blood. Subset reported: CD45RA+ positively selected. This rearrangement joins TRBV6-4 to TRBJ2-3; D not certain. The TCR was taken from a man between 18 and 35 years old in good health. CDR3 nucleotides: TGTGCCAGCAGTCACGAGAGAGGAGATACGCAGTATTTT. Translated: CASSHERGDTQYF.